A selection of T cell receptor beta chains follows, all from one sample in a study of shared clonotypes between healthy human individuals. Sequencing used immunoSEQ multiplex PCR; TCRdb keeps in-frame clones, though not all of them. Among roughly 2.1 million clones listed, about 93% were seen once. The material sequenced was naive CD8+ T cells from PBMCs. These receptors were collected from a man between 18 and 29 years old in good health. Some clones in this sample may be carry-over from other donors' samples. Both conserved end residues are part of each CDR3. A D gene is named only where the DNA matches it firmly. Rows may omit the clone size; those that give it use once, few, many or a size class.

CDR3 length	D gene	J gene	V gene	clone size	CDR3 protein	CDR3 DNA
17	TRBD1	TRBJ2-3	TRBV2	-	CASSEVWDRPSTDTQYF	TGTGCCAGCAGTGAAGTTTGGGACAGGCCAAGCACAGATACGCAGTATTTT
16	-	TRBJ1-2	TRBV10-2	-	CASSESTPREVFGYTF	TGCGCCAGCAGTGAGTCGACTCCACGAGAGGTTTTTGGCTACACCTTC
15	TRBD1	TRBJ1-5	TRBV9	-	CASSQTGRVNQPQHF	TGTGCCAGCAGCCAGACAGGGAGAGTGAATCAGCCCCAGCATTTT
14	-	TRBJ1-5	TRBV19	-	CASSMDRSNQPQHF	TGTGCCAGTAGTATGGACAGAAGCAATCAGCCCCAGCATTTT
16	-	TRBJ2-1	TRBV7-9	-	CASSSALGGLIDEQFF	TGTGCCAGCAGCTCCGCTTTGGGCGGTTTGATCGATGAGCAGTTCTTC
17	-	TRBJ2-5	TRBV18	once	CASSLRGLPRTEETQYF	TGTGCCAGCTCACTCCGGGGGTTACCCCGCACGGAAGAGACCCAGTACTTC
13	-	TRBJ2-7	TRBV14	-	CASSQVWFYEQYF	TGTGCCAGCAGCCAAGTTTGGTTCTACGAGCAGTACTTC
15	TRBD2	TRBJ2-3	TRBV27	-	CASSSRGGYTDTQYF	TGTGCCAGCAGTTCTCGGGGGGGATACACAGATACGCAGTATTTT
15	TRBD2	TRBJ2-7	TRBV5-1	-	CASSLGLAGGYEQYF	TGCGCCAGCAGCTTGGGTCTAGCGGGAGGCTACGAGCAGTACTTC
16	TRBD1	TRBJ2-1	TRBV4-3	-	CASSQVRDSSGNEQFF	TGCGCCAGCAGCCAAGTTCGGGACAGCTCCGGGAATGAGCAGTTCTTC
14	TRBD1	TRBJ1-3	TRBV27	once	CAGRGTDSGNTIYF	TGTGCCGGCCGAGGGACAGACTCTGGAAACACCATATATTTT
17	TRBD2	TRBJ2-2	TRBV5-8	-	CASSRILSGSARPELFF	TGTGCCAGCAGCCGAATCCTTAGCGGGAGCGCCAGACCCGAGCTGTTTTTT
13	TRBD1	TRBJ1-2	TRBV10-3	-	CAIRGTANYGYTF	TGTGCCATCAGAGGGACAGCGAACTATGGCTACACCTTC
14	-	TRBJ1-5	TRBV2	-	CASRGTFGNQPQHF	TGTGCCAGCAGGGGGACCTTCGGGAATCAGCCCCAGCATTTT
12	-	TRBJ2-3	TRBV13	-	CASSAQVDTQYF	TGTGCCAGCAGCGCACAAGTAGATACGCAGTATTTT
14	TRBD1	TRBJ2-1	TRBV10-3	-	CAIKSRDRDNEQFF	TGTGCCATCAAATCCCGGGACAGGGACAATGAGCAGTTCTTC
14	-	TRBJ1-2	TRBV6-1	-	CASSDKGPNYGYTF	TGTGCCAGCAGTGATAAGGGACCCAACTATGGCTACACCTTC
15	-	TRBJ2-5	TRBV5-1	-	CASSPELGIQETQYF	TGCGCCAGCAGCCCAGAATTAGGGATCCAAGAGACCCAGTACTTC
16	-	TRBJ1-4	TRBV7-9	-	CASSFRQGYGGEKLFF	TGTGCCAGCAGCTTTAGGCAGGGGTACGGTGGTGAAAAACTGTTTTTT
16	TRBD1	TRBJ2-4	TRBV5-6	once	CASSWGDRGGKNIQYF	TGTGCCAGCAGCTGGGGGGACAGGGGAGGCAAAAACATTCAGTACTTC
15	-	TRBJ2-1	TRBV28	-	CASSQNRDPHNEQFF	TGTGCCAGCAGTCAAAACCGGGACCCACACAATGAGCAGTTCTTC
17	-	TRBJ2-1	TRBV5-6	-	CASSLASGGGSYNEQFF	TGTGCCAGCAGCTTGGCCAGTGGGGGCGGTTCCTACAATGAGCAGTTCTTC